Each of the 20 T cell receptor beta chains below was sequenced from the same sample in a study of cytomegalovirus exposure and HLA in healthy donors. Profiling relied on immunoSEQ multiplex PCR, and the TCRdb table lists in-frame clones only, not all of them. The profile covers 150,000 to 200,000 clones, with roughly 82% appearing a single time and over 5.5% taken by the ten largest. The sample was PBMCs. The receptor source for this set is a man in his late teens or twenties in good health and CMV-seropositive.

The chain couples TRBV4-2 to TRBJ2-5; weak D call: TRBD2 (5 bases). CDR1 and CDR2 (germline): LGHNA, YNFKEQ. The V and J ends lost 1 base and 6 bases respectively, with 12 bases between them. The CDR3 is made up of 14 amino acids. The CDR3 region is CASSQGASGKTQYF. CDR3 coding DNA: TGTGCCAGCAGCCAAGGGGCCAGCGGAAAGACCCAGTACTTC.

The rearrangement links TRBV5-1 to TRBJ1-5; TRBD1 matches at 7 bases. Losses at the gene ends were 4 bases for V and 0 bases for J; bases not matched to a gene: 4. Germline V CDR1 and CDR2: SGHRS, YFSETQ. The CDR3 has 15 amino acids. CDR3 region: CASSLGQYSNQPQHF. The DNA of the CDR3 is TGCGCCAGCAGCCTGGGACAGTATAGCAATCAGCCCCAGCATTTT.

The chain uses TRBV19 and TRBJ2-7; 7 bases line up with TRBD2. Unmatched junction bases numbered 8, after V lost 2 bases and J lost 4 bases. This CDR3 is built from 15 residues. Germline-derived CDR1 and CDR2 are LNHDA and SQIVND (reference sequence). The CDR3 nucleotides read TGTGCCAGTAGTATACTGGCGCTAGCGGATTACGAGCAGTACTTC. Translating it yields CASSILALADYEQYF.

The rearrangement uses TRBV6-1 and TRBJ2-1, with 12 positions matching TRBD1. This CDR3 has 15 amino acids. The germline V gene has CDR1 MNHNS and CDR2 SASEGT. V was clipped by 4 bases and J by 7 bases; unmatched bases: 5. CDR3 coding DNA: TGTGCCAGCAGTGCGGGACAGGGGGCAGGGAATGAGCAGTTCTTC. Amino acid sequence: CASSAGQGAGNEQFF.

The rearrangement uses TRBV5-6 and TRBJ1-4; no clear D gene. Deletions cut 4 bases from V and 3 bases from J, with 7 bases between. CDR1 and CDR2 (germline): SGHDT, YYEEEE. This CDR3 is 13 amino acids long. The CDR3 sequence is CASSTGSNEKLFF. DNA of the CDR3: TGTGCCAGCAGCACGGGGTCTAATGAAAAACTGTTTTTT.

In this sample, this clone turned up once. The rearrangement uses TRBV11-2 and TRBJ1-5; perhaps TRBD1 as D (5 bases). The CDR3 totals 15 residues. Germline CDR1 and CDR2: SGHAT and FQNNGV. Trimming cost V 0 bases and J 6 bases, with 12 bases left between them. The CDR3 sequence: CASSLEGTWGQPQHF. The CDR3 region has the DNA TGTGCCAGCAGCTTAGAGGGGACTTGGGGTCAGCCCCAGCATTTT.

The chain has TRBV6-5 and TRBJ2-7; possible D gene TRBD2, 6 bases. Germline V lookup: CDR1 MNHEY, CDR2 SVGAGI. The CDR3 spans 14 residues. Trimming removed 4 bases from V and 1 base from J, with 11 bases in between. The CDR3 nucleotides read TGTGCCAGCAGTTCCCTTAGCGGATCCTACGAGCAGTACTTC. It codes for CASSSLSGSYEQYF.

V is TRBV7-6 and J is TRBJ2-2, with 12 bases identical to TRBD1. From germline, CDR1 is SGHVS and CDR2 FNYEAQ. CDR3 length: 17 amino acids. J lost 6 bases, V lost 2 bases, and 7 bases had no gene match. The CDR3 DNA follows: TGTGCCAGCAGCTTAAGGGACAGGGGGCGATTGGCCGGGGAGCTGTTTTTT. Protein: CASSLRDRGRLAGELFF.

This clone was seen a single time. The chain is built from TRBV29-1 and TRBJ2-7; 9 bases are a match to TRBD1. Germline loops: CDR1 SQVTM, CDR2 ANQGSEA. The length of the CDR3 is 14 residues. Trimming cost V 4 bases and J 4 bases; bases outside gene matches: 8. The CDR3 sequence: CSVVVGTGWYEQYF. The DNA of the CDR3 is TGCAGCGTTGTAGTGGGGACAGGGTGGTACGAGCAGTACTTC.

This chain connects TRBV2 to TRBJ1-4; no reliable D call. Germline loops: CDR1 SNHLY, CDR2 FYNNEI. Trimming left V 8 bases short and J 8 bases short, with 21 bases between. The CDR3 runs 15 residues. In nucleotides, the CDR3 is TGTGCCAGCGGCGACTCTACGGGGAGTGAGGAAAAACTGTTTTTT. Translated, it gives CASGDSTGSEEKLFF.

The chain combines TRBV7-2 with TRBJ2-7; TRBD1 aligns across 10 bases. Germline CDR1 is SGHTA and CDR2 is FQGNSA. The V and J ends lost 4 bases and 2 bases, in that order; junction bases with no gene match: 17. CDR3 size: 19 residues. CDR3 nucleotide sequence: TGTGCCAGCAGCTCCCCGGGGACAGGGGCCGCGGGCGATGCCTACGAGCAGTACTTC. Its translation: CASSSPGTGAAGDAYEQYF.

The genes are TRBV4-1 and TRBJ1-4, with 9 bases lining up with TRBD1. This CDR3 is built from 14 residues. Germline-derived CDR1 and CDR2 are MGHRA and YSYEKL. With V trimmed by 4 bases and J by 5 bases, 2 bases remained unmatched. The CDR3, as DNA: TGCGCCAGCAGCCCAGGACAGGGGAATGAAAAACTGTTTTTT. Amino acid sequence: CASSPGQGNEKLFF.

This clone has just one count. The chain recombines TRBV2 with TRBJ1-2; D possibly corresponds to TRBD1 (6 bases). The V end lost 7 bases, the J end lost 1 base, and 13 bases lay between the germline ends. CDR3 size: 14 residues. Germline CDR1 SNHLY, CDR2 FYNNEI. CDR3 protein: CASNALQGNYGYTF. As DNA, the CDR3 is TGTGCCAGCAATGCCCTACAGGGTAACTATGGCTACACCTTC. The entire variable domain, with the rest obtained from reference TRBV2 and TRBJ1-2, is as follows: EPEVTQTPSHQVTQMGQEVILRCVPISNHLYFYWYRQILGQKVEFLVSFYNNEISEKSEIFDDQFSVERPDGSNFTLKIRSTKLEDSAMYFCASNALQGNYGYTFGSGTRLTVV.

The chain combines TRBV2 with TRBJ2-3, with TRBD2 matching over 7 bases. The CDR3 runs to 15 residues. V dropped 4 bases and J dropped 3; count of bases not matched to a gene: 7. The germline V gene has CDR1 SNHLY and CDR2 FYNNEI. CDR3 amino acids: CASSVEAGSTDTQYF. CDR3 sequence (DNA): TGTGCCAGCAGTGTAGAAGCGGGGTCTACAGATACGCAGTATTTT. The entire variable domain, with the rest obtained from reference TRBV2 and TRBJ2-3, is as follows: EPEVTQTPSHQVTQMGQEVILRCVPISNHLYFYWYRQILGQKVEFLVSFYNNEISEKSEIFDDQFSVERPDGSNFTLKIRSTKLEDSAMYFCASSVEAGSTDTQYFGPGTRLTVL.

V gene TRBV11-2 combines with J gene TRBJ2-1, with 14 bases fitting TRBD2. CDR1 and CDR2 (germline): SGHAT, FQNNGV. The CDR3 totals 17 residues. J gave up 7 bases and V 5 bases, and 10 bases lay outside the gene matches. CDR3 region: CASSITTGLAGVNEQFF. CDR3 sequence (DNA): TGTGCCAGCAGCATAACCACGGGACTAGCGGGGGTTAATGAGCAGTTCTTC. Combining the CDR3 with reference TRBV11-2 and TRBJ2-1 gives the whole variable domain EAGVAQSPRYKIIEKRQSVAFWCNPISGHATLYWYQQILGQGPKLLIQFQNNGVVDDSQLPKDRFSAERLKGVDSTLKIQPAKLEDSAVYLCASSITTGLAGVNEQFFGPGTRLTVL.

This clone appeared a few times. V usage is TRBV14 and J usage is TRBJ1-1; D ambiguous. V was clipped by 4 bases and J by 1 base, with 7 bases between them. Germline V gene sequence: CDR1 SGHDN, CDR2 FVKESK. The CDR3 is 13 amino acids. The CDR3 protein is CASSPVRNTEAFF. The CDR3 bases are TGTGCCAGCAGCCCAGTCCGGAACACTGAAGCTTTCTTT.

This chain links TRBV7-3 with TRBJ2-1; D is unclear. The CDR3 consists of 16 residues. V lost 1 base and J lost 0, with 10 bases in between. Germline V CDR1 and CDR2: SGHTA, FQGTGA. The CDR3 region is CASSLIERSSYNEQFF. CDR3 sequence (DNA): TGTGCCAGCAGCTTAATCGAACGGAGCTCCTACAATGAGCAGTTCTTC.

The chain recombines TRBV7-2 with TRBJ2-3; 9 bases match TRBD1. After removal of 5 bases from V and 4 bases from J, the junction contained 13 bases not matched to a gene. From germline, CDR1 is SGHTA and CDR2 FQGNSA. CDR3 length: 17 residues. CDR3 sequence (DNA): TGTGCCAGCAGCCCGGTTCTTCCGGGACAGGGTTCAGATACGCAGTATTTT. Its protein is CASSPVLPGQGSDTQYF.

A few counts support this clone. V gene TRBV25-1 combines with J gene TRBJ2-1; the D is unclear. There are 15 residues in the CDR3. CDR1 is MGHDK and CDR2 is SYGVNS in the germline V gene. V shed 1 base and J shed 1 base, with 8 bases lying between them. Here the CDR3 DNA reads TGTGCCAGCAGTGAATCGGGTATTTCCTACAATGAGCAGTTCTTC. This codes for CASSESGISYNEQFF.

This clone was counted a few times. The J gene is TRBJ1-2, the V gene TRBV9; 7 nucleotides align to TRBD1. The V gene's germline CDR1 is SGDLS and CDR2 YYNGEE. The CDR3 is 15 residues long. V was clipped by 4 bases and J by 1 base; unmatched bases: 7. The CDR3 reads CASSPATGVNYGYTF. The CDR3 DNA sequence: TGTGCCAGCAGCCCGGCCACAGGGGTTAACTATGGCTACACCTTC.